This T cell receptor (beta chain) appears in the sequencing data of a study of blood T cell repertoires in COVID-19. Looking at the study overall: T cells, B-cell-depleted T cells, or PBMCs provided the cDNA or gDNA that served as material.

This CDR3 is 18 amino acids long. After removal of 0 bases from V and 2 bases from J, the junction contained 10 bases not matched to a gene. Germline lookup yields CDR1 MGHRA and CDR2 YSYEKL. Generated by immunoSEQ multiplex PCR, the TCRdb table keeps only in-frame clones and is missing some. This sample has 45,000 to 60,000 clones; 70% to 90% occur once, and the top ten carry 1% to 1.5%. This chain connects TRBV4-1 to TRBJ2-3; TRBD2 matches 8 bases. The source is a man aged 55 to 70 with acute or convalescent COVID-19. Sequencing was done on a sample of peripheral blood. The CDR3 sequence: CASSQDRDRRGVTDTQYF. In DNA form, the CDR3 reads TGCGCCAGCAGCCAAGATCGGGATAGGCGGGGGGTCACAGATACGCAGTATTTT.